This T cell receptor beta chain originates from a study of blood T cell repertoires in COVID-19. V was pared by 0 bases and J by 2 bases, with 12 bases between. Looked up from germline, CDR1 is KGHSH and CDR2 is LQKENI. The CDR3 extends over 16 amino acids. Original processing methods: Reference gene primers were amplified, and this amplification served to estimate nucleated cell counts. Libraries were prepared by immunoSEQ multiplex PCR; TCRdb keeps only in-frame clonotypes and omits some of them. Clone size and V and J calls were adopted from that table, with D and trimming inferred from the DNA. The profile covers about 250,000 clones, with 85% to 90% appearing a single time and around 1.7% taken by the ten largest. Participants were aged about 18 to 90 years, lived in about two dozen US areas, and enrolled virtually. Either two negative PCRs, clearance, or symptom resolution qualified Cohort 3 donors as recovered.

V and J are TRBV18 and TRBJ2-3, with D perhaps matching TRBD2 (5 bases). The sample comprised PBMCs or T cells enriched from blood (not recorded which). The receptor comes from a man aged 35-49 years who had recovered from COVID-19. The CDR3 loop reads CASSPPTPGLTDTQYF. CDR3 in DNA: TGTGCCAGCTCACCACCGACTCCAGGACTCACAGATACGCAGTATTTT.